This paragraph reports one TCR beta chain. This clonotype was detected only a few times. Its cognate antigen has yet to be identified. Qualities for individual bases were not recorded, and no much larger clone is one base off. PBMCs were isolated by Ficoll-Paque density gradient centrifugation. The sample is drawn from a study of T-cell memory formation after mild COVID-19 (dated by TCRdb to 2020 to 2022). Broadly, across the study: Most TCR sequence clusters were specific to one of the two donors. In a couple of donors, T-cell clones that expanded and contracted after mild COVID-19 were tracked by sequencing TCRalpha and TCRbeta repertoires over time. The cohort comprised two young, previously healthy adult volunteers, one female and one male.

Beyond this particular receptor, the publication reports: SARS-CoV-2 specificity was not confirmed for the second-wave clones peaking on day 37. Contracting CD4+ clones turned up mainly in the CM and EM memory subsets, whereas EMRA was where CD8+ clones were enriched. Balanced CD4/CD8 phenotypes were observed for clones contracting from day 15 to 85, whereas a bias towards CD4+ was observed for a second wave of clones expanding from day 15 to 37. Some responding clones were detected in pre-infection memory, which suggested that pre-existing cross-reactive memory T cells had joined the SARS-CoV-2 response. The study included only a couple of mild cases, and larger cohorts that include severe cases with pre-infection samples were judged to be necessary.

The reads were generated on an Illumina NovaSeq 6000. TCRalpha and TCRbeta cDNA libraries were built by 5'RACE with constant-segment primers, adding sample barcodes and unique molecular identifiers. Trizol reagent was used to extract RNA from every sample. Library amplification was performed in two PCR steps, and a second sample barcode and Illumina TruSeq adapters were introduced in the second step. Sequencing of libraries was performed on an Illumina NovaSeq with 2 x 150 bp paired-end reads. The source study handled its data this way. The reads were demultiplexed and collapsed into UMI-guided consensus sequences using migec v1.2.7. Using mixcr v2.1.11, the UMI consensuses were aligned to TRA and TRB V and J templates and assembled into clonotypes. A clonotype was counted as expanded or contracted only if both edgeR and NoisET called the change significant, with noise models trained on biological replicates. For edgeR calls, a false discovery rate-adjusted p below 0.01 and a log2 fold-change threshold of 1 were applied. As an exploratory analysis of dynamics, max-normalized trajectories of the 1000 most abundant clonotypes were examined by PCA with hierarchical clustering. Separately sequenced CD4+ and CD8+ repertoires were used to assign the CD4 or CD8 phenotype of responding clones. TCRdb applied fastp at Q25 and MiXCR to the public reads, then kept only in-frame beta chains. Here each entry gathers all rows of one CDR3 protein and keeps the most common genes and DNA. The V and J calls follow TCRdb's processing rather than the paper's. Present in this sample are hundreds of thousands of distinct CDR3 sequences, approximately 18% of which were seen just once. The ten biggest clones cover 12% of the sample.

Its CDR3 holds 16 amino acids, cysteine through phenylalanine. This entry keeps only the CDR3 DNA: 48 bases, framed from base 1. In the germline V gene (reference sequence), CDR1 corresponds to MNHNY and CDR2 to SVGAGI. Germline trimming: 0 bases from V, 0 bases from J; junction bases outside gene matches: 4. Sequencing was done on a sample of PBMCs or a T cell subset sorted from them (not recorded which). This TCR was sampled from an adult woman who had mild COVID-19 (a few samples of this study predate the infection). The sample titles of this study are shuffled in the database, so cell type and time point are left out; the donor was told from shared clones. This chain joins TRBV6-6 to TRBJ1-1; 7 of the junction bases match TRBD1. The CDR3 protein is CASSYSGRGMNTEAFF. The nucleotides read TGTGCCAGCAGTTACTCGGGCAGGGGGATGAACACTGAAGCTTTCTTT.